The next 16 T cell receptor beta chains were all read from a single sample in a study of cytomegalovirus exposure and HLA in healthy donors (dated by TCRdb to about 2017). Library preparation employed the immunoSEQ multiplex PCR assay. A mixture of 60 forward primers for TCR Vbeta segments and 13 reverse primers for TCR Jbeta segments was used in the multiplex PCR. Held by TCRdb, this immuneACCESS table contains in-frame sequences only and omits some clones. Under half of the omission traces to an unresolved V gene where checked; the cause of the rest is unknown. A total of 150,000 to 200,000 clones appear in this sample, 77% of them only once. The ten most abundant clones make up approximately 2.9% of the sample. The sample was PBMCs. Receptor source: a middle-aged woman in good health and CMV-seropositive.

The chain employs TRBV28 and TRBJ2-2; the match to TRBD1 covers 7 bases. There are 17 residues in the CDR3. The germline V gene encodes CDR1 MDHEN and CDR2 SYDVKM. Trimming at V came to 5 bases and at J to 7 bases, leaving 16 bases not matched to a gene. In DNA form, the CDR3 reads TGTGCCAGCAGTCCCCAACGTACGACAGGGTCCGGCGGGGAGCTGTTTTTT. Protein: CASSPQRTTGSGGELFF.

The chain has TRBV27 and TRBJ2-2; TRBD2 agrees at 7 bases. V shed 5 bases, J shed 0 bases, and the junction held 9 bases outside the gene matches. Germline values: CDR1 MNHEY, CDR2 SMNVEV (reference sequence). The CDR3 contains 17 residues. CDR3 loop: CASSPDRLAANTGELFF. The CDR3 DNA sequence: TGTGCCAGCAGTCCCGATAGACTAGCAGCGAACACCGGGGAGCTGTTTTTT.

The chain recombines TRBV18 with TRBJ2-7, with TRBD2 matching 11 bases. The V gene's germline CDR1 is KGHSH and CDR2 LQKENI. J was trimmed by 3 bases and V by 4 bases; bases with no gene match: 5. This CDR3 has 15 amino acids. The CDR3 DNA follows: TGTGCCAGCTCACTGCCCGGGACTAGCGGCTACGAGCAGTACTTC. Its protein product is CASSLPGTSGYEQYF.

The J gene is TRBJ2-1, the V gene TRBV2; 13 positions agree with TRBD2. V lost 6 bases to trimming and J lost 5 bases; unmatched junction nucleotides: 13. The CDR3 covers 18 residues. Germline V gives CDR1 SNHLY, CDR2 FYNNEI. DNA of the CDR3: TGTGCCAGCAGGGATCCCACTAGCGGGAGGGCCCAAGACAATGAGCAGTTCTTC. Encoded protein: CASRDPTSGRAQDNEQFF.

CDR3 DNA sequence: TGCGCCAGCAGCCAAGATAGTGGGACTAGCTCCTACAATGAGCAGTTCTTC. It translates to CASSQDSGTSSYNEQFF. This chain connects TRBV4-1 to TRBJ2-1; 8 positions agree with TRBD2. The germline CDR1 and CDR2 sequences are MGHRA and YSYEKL. The CDR3 length is 17 residues. V lost 0 bases and J lost 0; bases outside the gene matches: 4.

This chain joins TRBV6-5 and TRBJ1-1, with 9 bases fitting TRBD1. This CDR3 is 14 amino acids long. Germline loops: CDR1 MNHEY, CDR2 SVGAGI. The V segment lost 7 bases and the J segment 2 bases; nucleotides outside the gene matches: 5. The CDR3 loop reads CASNDRGGNTEAFF. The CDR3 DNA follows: TGTGCCAGCAACGACAGGGGGGGAAACACTGAAGCTTTCTTT.

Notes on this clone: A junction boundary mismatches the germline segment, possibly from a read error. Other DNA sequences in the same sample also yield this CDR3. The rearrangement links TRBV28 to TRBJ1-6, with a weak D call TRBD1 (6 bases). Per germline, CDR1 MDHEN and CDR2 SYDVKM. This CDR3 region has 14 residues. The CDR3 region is CASSLGTPHSPLHF. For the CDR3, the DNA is TGTGCCAGCAGTTTAGGGACACCTCATTCCCCCCTCCACTTT.

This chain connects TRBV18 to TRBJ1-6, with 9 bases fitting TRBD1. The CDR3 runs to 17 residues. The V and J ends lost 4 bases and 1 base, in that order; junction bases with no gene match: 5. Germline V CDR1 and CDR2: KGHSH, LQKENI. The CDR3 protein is CASSLSGQGSYNSPLHF. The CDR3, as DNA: TGTGCCAGCTCACTTTCGGGACAGGGATCCTATAATTCACCCCTCCACTTT.

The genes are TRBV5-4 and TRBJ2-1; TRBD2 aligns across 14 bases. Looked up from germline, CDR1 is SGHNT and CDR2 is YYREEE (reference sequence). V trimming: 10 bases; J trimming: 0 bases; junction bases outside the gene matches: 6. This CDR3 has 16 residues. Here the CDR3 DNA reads TGTGCCGCGACTAGCGGGGGGGGGAGCTCCTACAATGAGCAGTTCTTC. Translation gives CAATSGGGSSYNEQFF.

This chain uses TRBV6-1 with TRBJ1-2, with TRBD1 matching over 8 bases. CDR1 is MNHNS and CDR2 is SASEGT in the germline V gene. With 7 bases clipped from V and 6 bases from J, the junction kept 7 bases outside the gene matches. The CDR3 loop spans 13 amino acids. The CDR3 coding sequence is TGTGCCAGCACGCAGGGGGCGCGGGATGGCTACACCTTC. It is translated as CASTQGARDGYTF.

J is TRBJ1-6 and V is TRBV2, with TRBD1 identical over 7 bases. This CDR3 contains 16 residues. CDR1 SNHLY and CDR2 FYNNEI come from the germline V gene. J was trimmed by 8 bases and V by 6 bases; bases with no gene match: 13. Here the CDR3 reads CASSLFRDSQDSPLHF. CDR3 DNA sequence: TGTGCCAGCAGCTTATTCCGGGACAGCCAGGATTCACCCCTCCACTTT.

The CDR3 region has the DNA TGTGCCAGCAGCGATCCGGGACAGGGGGAAAAACTGTTTTTT. Amino acids: CASSDPGQGEKLFF. The chain has TRBV11-2 and TRBJ1-4; TRBD1 matches at 10 bases. V shed 5 bases and J 8 bases; nucleotides not matched to a gene: 5. The germline V gene has CDR1 SGHAT and CDR2 FQNNGV. The CDR3 contains 14 residues.

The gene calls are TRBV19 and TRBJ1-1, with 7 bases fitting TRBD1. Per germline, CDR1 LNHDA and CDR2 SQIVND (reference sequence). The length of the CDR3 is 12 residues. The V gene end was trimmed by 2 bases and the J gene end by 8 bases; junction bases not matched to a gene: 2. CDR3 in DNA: TGTGCCAGTAGTATACCGGACAGGGAAGCTTTCTTT. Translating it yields CASSIPDREAFF.

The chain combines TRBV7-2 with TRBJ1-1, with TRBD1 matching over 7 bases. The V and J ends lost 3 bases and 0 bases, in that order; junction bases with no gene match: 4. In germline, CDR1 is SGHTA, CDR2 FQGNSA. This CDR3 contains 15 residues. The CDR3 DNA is TGTGCCAGCAGCTTCCACGGGACAGTGAACACTGAAGCTTTCTTT. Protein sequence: CASSFHGTVNTEAFF.

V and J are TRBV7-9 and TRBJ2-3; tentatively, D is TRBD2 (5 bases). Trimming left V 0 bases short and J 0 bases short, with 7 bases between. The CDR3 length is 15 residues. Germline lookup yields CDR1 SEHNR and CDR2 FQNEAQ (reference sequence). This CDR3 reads CASSLARTSTDTQYF. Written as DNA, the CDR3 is TGTGCCAGCAGCTTAGCACGGACTAGCACAGATACGCAGTATTTT.

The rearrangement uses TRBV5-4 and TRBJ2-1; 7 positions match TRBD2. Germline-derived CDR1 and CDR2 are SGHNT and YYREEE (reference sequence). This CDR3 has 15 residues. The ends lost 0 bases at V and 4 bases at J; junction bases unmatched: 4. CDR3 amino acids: CASSLAAGEYNEQFF. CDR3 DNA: TGTGCCAGCAGCTTGGCGGCGGGGGAATACAATGAGCAGTTCTTC.